The entry that follows covers one T cell receptor (beta chain) sequence. Its specificity is unknown. These data come from a study of cytomegalovirus exposure and HLA in healthy donors. Study results and caveats: Reports indicate that TCR beta sequences accurately predicted the HLA-A and HLA-B alleles of most subjects.

The PCR used 60 Vbeta and 13 Jbeta primers. Assay: immunoSEQ multiplex PCR; the TCRdb copy retains only in-frame clones and omits some. The sample records roughly 180,000 clones, around 80% being singletons. This CDR3 comprises 14 residues. CDR1 and CDR2 (germline): SGHAT, FQNNGV. V was pared by 5 bases and J by 4 bases, with 13 bases between. Sequenced input: PBMCs. The gene calls are TRBV11-2 and TRBJ2-3, with a tentative D call TRBD1 (5 bases). The receptor comes from a woman aged 45-60 years in good health and CMV-seropositive. The CDR3 bases are TGTGCCAGCAGCGCCATGACAGTCTCAGATACGCAGTATTTT. This gives the protein CASSAMTVSDTQYF.